This T cell receptor beta chain originates from a study of blood T cell repertoires in COVID-19. At the level of the study: PBMCs, B-cell-depleted T cells, or T cells provided the cDNA or gDNA that made up the material.

Authors' analysis steps: Researchers report that nucleated cell counts were estimated from reference gene primer amplification. Using immunoSEQ multiplex PCR, the repertoire was profiled, and TCRdb retains in-frame clones only, with some absent. That table is the source of V, J and clone size, and D and trimming were worked out from the DNA. The sample holds fewer than 95,000 clones, under 80% seen once. Enrolled during active infection, Seattle patients were then followed longitudinally. This clone was recorded only once. Germline lookup yields CDR1 LGHDT and CDR2 YNNKEL (reference sequence). The V gene end was trimmed by 1 base and the J gene end by 4 bases; junction bases not matched to a gene: 8. This CDR3 comprises 17 residues.

The receptor was isolated from a man between 70 and 80 years old with COVID-19, enrolled during active disease. The sample taken for sequencing was peripheral blood. V and J are TRBV3-1 (or the pseudogene TRBV3-2) and TRBJ1-2, with 11 bases that match TRBD1. The CDR3 DNA reads TGTGCCAGCAGCCAAGGTTTTGGGACAGGGGGAATCTATGGCTACACCTTC. Its protein product is CASSQGFGTGGIYGYTF.